The 2 T cell receptor beta chains given below trace back to one sample, sequenced in a study of cytomegalovirus exposure and HLA in healthy donors. 60 Vbeta and 13 Jbeta primers were used in PCR. Clones were read by immunoSEQ multiplex PCR, and TCRdb kept only the in-frame ones, dropping some. Among under 250,000 clones, around 79% were seen once, and the ten largest hold approximately 1.8%. The sample consisted of PBMCs. Receptors were obtained from a male donor in good health and CMV-seronegative.

Only one count was recorded for this clone. The chain uses TRBV9 and TRBJ2-7; 7 nucleotides line up with TRBD2. The CDR3 is 14 amino acids. Losses at the gene ends were 2 bases for V and 2 bases for J; bases not matched to a gene: 4. The germline gives CDR1 SGDLS, CDR2 YYNGEE. The CDR3 reads CASSVGTTPYEQYF. CDR3 bases: TGTGCCAGCAGCGTCGGGACTACCCCCTACGAGCAGTACTTC.

There are a few counts of this clone. The rearrangement uses TRBV6-5 and TRBJ2-3; possible D gene TRBD2, 6 bases. V was cut by 5 bases and J by 0 bases, with 9 bases left in between. Germline-derived CDR1 and CDR2 are MNHEY and SVGAGI. CDR3 length: 14 residues. CDR3 residues: CASSRLASTDTQYF. The CDR3 region has the DNA TGTGCCAGCAGTCGTCTAGCGAGCACAGATACGCAGTATTTT.